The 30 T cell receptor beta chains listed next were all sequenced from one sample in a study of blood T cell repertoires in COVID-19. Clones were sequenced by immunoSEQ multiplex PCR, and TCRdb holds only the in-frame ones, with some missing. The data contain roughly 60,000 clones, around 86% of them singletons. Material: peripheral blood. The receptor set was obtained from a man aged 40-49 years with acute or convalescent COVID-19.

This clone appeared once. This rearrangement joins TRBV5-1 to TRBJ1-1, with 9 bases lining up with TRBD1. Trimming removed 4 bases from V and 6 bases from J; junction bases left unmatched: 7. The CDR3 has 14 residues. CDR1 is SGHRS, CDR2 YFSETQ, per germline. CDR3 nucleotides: TGCGCCAGCAGCGCAACAGGGGGCAAGTCTGAAGCTTTCTTT. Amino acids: CASSATGGKSEAFF.

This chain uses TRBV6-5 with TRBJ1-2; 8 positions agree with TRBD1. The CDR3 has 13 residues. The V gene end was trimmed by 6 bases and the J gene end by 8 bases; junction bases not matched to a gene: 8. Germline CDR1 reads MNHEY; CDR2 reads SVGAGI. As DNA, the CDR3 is TGTGCCAGCAGAAGACAGGGGTTCGACGGCTACACCTTC. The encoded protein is CASRRQGFDGYTF.

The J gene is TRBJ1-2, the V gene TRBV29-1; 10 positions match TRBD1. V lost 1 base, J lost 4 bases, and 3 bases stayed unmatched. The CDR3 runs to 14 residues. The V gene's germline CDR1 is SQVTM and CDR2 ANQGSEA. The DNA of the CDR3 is TGCAGCGTTGAAGGGGACAGGGGACCCTATGGCTACACCTTC. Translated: CSVEGDRGPYGYTF.

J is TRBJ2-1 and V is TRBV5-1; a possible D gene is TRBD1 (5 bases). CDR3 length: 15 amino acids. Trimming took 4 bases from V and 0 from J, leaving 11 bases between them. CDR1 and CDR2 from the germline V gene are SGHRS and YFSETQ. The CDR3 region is CASSVTVTSYNEQFF. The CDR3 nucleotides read TGCGCCAGCAGCGTGACAGTCACCTCCTACAATGAGCAGTTCTTC.

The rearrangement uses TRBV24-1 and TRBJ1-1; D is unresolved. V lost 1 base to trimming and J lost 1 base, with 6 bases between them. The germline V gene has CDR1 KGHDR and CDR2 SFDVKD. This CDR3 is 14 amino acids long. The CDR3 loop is CATSDFAKNTEAFF. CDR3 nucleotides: TGTGCCACCAGTGATTTTGCTAAGAACACTGAAGCTTTCTTT.

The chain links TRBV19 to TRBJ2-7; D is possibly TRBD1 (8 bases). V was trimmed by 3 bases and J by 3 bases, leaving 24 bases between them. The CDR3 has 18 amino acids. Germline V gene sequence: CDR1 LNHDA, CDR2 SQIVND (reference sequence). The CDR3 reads CASSIRTGREGAFYEQYF. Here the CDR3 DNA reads TGTGCCAGTAGTATCCGGACAGGGAGGGAAGGAGCTTTCTACGAGCAGTACTTC.

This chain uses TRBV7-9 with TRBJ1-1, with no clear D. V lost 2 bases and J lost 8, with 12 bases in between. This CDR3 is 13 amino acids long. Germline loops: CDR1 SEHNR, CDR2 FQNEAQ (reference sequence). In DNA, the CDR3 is TGTGCCAGCAGCTTATACCCCGGGATCGAAGCTTTCTTT. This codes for CASSLYPGIEAFF.

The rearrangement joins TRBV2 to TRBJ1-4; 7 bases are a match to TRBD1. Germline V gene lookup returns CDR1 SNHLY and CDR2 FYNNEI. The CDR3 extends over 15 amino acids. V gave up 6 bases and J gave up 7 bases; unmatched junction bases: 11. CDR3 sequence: CASRGNRGGGEKLFF. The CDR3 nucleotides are TGTGCCAGCAGGGGTAACAGGGGTGGGGGTGAAAAACTGTTTTTT.

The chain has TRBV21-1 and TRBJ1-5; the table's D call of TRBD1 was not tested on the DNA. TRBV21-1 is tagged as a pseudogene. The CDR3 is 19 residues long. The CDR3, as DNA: TGTGCCAGCAGCAAAGTACGGGACAGGAGACTCCATAGCAATCAGCCCCAGCATTTT. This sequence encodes CASSKVRDRRLHSNQPQHF.

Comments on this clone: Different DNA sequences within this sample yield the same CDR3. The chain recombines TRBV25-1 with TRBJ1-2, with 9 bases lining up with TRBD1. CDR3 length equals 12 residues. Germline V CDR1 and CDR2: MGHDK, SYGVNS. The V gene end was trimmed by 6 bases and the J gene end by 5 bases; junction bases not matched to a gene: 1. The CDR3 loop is CASSGQGYGYTF. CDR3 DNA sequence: TGTGCCAGCAGCGGACAGGGGTATGGCTACACCTTC.

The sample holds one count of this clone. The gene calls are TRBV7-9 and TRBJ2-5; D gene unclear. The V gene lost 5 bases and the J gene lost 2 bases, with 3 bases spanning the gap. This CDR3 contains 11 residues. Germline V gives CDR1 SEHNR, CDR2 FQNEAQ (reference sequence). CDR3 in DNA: TGTGCCAGCAGCCTACAAGAGACCCAGTACTTC. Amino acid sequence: CASSLQETQYF.

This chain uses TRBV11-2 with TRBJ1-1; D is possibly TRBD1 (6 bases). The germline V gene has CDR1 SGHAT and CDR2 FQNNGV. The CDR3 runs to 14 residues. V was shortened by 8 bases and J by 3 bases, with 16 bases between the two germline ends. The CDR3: CASGITGRDTEAFF. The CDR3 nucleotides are TGTGCCAGCGGAATTACAGGGCGCGACACTGAAGCTTTCTTT.

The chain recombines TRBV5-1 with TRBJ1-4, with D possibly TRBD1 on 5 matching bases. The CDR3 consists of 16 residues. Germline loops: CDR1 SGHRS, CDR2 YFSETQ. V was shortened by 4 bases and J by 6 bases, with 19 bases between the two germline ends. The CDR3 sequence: CASSHNQGEVDEKLFF. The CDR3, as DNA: TGCGCCAGCAGCCACAATCAGGGTGAGGTAGATGAAAAACTGTTTTTT.

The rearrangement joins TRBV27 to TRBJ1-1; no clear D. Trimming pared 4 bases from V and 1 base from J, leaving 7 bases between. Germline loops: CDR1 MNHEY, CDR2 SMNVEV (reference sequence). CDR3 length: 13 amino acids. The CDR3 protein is CASSSRWNTEAFF. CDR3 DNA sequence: TGTGCCAGCAGTTCCCGGTGGAACACTGAAGCTTTCTTT.

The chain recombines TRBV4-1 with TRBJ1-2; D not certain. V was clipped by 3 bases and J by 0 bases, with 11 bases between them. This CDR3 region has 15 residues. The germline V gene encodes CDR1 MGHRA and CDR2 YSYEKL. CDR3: CASSQYTQSNYGYTF. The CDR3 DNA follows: TGCGCCAGCAGCCAGTATACACAATCTAACTATGGCTACACCTTC.

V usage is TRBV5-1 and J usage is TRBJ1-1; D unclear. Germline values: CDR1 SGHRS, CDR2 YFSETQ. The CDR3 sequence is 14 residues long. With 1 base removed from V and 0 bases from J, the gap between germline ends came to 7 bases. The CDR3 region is CASSLTELNTEAFF. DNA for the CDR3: TGCGCCAGCAGCTTGACAGAACTGAACACTGAAGCTTTCTTT.

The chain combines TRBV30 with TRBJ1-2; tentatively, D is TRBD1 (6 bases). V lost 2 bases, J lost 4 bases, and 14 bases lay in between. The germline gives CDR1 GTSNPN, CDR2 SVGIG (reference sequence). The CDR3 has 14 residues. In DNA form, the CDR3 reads TGTGCCTGGAGTCCGGACAGAATCTTCTATGGCTACACCTTC. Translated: CAWSPDRIFYGYTF.

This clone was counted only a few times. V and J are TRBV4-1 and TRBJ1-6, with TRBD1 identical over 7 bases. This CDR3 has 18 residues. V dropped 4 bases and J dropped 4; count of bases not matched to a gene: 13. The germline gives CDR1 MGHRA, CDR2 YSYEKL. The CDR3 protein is CASSLMITGTDYNSPLHF. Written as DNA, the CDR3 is TGCGCCAGCAGCCTGATGATTACCGGGACAGATTATAATTCACCCCTCCACTTT.

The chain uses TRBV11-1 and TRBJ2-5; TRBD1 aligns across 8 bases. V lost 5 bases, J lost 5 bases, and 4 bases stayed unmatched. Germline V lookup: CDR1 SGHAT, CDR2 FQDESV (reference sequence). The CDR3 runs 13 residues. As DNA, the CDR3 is TGTGCCAGCAGCCACGGACAGGGTGAGACCCAGTACTTC. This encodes CASSHGQGETQYF.

CDR3 sequence (DNA): TGTGCCAGCAGCCTCCTAATAGGGGGGGCCGAAGAAAAACTGTTTTTT. Amino acid sequence: CASSLLIGGAEEKLFF. The chain combines TRBV14 with TRBJ1-4, with a weak D call TRBD1 (6 bases). This CDR3 contains 16 residues. Germline values: CDR1 SGHDN, CDR2 FVKESK. The V end lost 4 bases, the J end lost 8 bases, and 20 bases lay between the germline ends.

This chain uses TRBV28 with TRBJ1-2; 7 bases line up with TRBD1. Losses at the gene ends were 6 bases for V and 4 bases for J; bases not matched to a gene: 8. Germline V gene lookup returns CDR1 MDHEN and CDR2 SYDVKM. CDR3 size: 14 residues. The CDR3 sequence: CASSTPGQLYGYTF. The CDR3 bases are TGTGCCAGCAGCACCCCGGGACAGCTCTATGGCTACACCTTC.

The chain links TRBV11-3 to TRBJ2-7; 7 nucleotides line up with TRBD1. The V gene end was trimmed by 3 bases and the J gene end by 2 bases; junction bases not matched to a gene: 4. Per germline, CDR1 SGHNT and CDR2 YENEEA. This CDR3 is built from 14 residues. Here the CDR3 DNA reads TGTGCCAGCAGCTTCCAGGGGGACACCTACGAGCAGTACTTC. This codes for CASSFQGDTYEQYF. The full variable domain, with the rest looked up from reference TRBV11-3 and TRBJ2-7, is EAGVVQSPRYKIIEKKQPVAFWCNPISGHNTLYWYLQNLGQGPELLIRYENEEAVDDSQLPKDRFSAERLKGVDSTLKIQPAELGDSAVYLCASSFQGDTYEQYFGPGTRLTVT.

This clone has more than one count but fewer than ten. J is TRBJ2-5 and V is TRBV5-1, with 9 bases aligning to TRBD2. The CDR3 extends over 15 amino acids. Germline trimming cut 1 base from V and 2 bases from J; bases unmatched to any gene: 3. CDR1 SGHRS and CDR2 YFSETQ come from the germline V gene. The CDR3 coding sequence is TGCGCCAGCAGCTTGACAACTAGCGGGCAAGAGACCCAGTACTTC. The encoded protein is CASSLTTSGQETQYF. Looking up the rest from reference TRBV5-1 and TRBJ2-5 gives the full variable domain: KAGVTQTPRYLIKTRGQQVTLSCSPISGHRSVSWYQQTPGQGLQFLFEYFSETQRNKGNFPGRFSGRQFSNSRSEMNVSTLELGDSALYLCASSLTTSGQETQYFGPGTRLLVL.

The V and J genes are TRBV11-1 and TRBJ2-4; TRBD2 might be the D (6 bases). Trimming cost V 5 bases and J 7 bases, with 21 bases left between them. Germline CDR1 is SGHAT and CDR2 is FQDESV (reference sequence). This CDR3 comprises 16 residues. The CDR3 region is CASSPVTPGGRNIQYF. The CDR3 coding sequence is TGTGCCAGCAGCCCTGTGACCCCCGGGGGTAGGAACATTCAGTACTTC.

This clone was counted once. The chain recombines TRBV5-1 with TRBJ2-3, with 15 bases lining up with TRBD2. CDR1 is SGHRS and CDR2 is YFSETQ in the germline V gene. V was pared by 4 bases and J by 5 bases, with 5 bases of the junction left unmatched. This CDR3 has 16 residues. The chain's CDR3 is CASSGLAGGLGDTQYF. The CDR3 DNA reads TGCGCCAGCAGCGGACTAGCGGGGGGGCTGGGAGATACGCAGTATTTT.

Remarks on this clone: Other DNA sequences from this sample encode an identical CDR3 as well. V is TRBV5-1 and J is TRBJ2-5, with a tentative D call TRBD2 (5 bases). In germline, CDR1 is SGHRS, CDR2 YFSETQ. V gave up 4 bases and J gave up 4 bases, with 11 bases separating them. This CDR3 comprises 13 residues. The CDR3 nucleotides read TGCGCCAGCAGCGGTACTAGTGGAGAGACCCAGTACTTC. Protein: CASSGTSGETQYF.

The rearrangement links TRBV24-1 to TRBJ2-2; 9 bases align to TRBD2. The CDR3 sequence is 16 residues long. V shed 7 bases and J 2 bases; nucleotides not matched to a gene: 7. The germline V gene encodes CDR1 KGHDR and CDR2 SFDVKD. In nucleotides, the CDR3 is TGTGCCACCAGCAAAGAGCGGGGGGTTAACACCGGGGAGCTGTTTTTT. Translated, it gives CATSKERGVNTGELFF.

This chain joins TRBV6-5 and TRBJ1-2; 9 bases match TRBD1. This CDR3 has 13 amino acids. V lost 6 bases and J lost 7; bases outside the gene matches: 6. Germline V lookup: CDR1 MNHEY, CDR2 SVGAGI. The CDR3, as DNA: TGTGCCAGCAGAATCACAGGGGGCGGTGGCTACACCTTC. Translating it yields CASRITGGGGYTF.

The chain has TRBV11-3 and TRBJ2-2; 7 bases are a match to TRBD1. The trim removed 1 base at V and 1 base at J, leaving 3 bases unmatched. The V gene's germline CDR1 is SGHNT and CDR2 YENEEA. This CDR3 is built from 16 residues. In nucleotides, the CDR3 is TGTGCCAGCAGCTTAGGACCAGGGGGGAACACCGGGGAGCTGTTTTTT. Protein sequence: CASSLGPGGNTGELFF.

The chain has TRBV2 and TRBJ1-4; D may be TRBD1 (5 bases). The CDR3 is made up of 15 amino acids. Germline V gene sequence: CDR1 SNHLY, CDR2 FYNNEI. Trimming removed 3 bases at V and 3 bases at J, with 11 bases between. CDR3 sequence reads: CASSDRGNPNEKLFF. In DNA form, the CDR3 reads TGTGCCAGCAGTGATCGGGGGAATCCTAATGAAAAACTGTTTTTT.